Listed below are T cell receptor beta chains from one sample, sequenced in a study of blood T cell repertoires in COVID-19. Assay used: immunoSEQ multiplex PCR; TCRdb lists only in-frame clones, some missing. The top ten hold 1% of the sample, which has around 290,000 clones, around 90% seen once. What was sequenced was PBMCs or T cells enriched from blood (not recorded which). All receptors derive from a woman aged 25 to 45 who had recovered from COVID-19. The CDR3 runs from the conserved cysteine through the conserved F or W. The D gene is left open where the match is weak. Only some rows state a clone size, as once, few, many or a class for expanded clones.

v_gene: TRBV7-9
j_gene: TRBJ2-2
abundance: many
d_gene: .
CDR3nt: TGTGCCAGCAGCCCGGCGGGGCCGGACACCGGGGAGCTGTTTTTT
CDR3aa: CASSPAGPDTGELFF

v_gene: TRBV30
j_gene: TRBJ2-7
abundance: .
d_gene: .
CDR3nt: TGTGCCTGGAAACCCTACCCATCCGGACAGCGAACTTCCTACGAGCAGTACTTC
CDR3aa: CAWKPYPSGQRTSYEQYF

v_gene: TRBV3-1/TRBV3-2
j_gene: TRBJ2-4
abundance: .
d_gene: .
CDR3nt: TGTGCCAGCAGCCAAGAAGGGCAGGGGGGTTGGGCCAAAAACATTCAGTACTTC
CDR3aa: CASSQEGQGGWAKNIQYF

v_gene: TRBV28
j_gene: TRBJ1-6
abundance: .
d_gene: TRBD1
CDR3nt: TGTGCCAGCAGCAGGGGGAGCTCCTATAATTCACCCCTCCACTTT
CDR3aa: CASSRGSSYNSPLHF

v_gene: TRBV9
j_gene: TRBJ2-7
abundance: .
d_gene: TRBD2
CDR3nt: TGTGCCAGCAGCGTTTCAGCGGGAGCCACTGAGCAGTACTTC
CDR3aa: CASSVSAGATEQYF

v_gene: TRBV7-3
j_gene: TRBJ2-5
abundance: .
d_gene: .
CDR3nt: TGTGCCAGCAGCGCCCGCAGGGGAGAGACCCAGTACTTC
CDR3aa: CASSARRGETQYF

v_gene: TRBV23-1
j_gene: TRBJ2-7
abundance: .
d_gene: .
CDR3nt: TGCGCCAGCAGTCAACTTAGGGTAACGGGGGAGCAGTACTTC
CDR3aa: CASSQLRVTGEQYF

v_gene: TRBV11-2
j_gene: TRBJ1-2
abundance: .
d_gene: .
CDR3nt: TGTGCCAGCACCTTTGATCCACAGGGTCAGGACTATGGCTACACCTTC
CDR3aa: CASTFDPQGQDYGYTF

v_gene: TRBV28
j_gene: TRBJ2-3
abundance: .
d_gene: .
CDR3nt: TGTGCCAGCAGTTTACGACTAAGGGCAGATACGCAGTATTTT
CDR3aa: CASSLRLRADTQYF

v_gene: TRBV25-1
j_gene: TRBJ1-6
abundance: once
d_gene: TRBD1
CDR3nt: TGTGCCAGCAGTGAAAACATAGGACAGGGGTATAATTCACCCCTCCACTTT
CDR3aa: CASSENIGQGYNSPLHF

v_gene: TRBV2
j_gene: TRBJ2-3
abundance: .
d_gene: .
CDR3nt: TGTGCCAGCAGTGAAACGACTCGCACAGATACGCAGTATTTT
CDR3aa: CASSETTRTDTQYF

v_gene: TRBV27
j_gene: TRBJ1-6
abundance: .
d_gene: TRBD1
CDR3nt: TGTGCCAGCAGAGCCACGGGACAGGGATTTTCACCCCTCCACTTT
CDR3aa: CASRATGQGFSPLHF

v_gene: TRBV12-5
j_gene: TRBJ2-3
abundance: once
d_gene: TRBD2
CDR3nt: TGTGCTAGTGGGCGGGGGGGCACAGATACGCAGTATTTT
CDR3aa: CASGRGGTDTQYF

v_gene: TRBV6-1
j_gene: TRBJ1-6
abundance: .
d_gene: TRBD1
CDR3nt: TGTGCCACACAGGGGGCCGGCGGGATTTATTCACCCCTCCACTTT
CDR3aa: CATQGAGGIYSPLHF

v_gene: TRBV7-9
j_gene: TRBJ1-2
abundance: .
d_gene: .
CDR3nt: TGTGCCAGCAGCCCCGAGGGTGGGCCAGGCACCTTC
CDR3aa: CASSPEGGPGTF

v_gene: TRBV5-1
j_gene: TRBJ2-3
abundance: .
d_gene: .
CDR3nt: TGCGCCAGCAGACAACAGGGTGCTAGCACAGATACGCAGTATTTT
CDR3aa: CASRQQGASTDTQYF

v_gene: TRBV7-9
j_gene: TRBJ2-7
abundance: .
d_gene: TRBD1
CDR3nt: TGTGCCAGCAGCCCCGGGACAGAAACGTACTTC
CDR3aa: CASSPGTETYF

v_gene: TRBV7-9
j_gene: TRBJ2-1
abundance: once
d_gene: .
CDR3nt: TGTGCCAGCAGCCACCCCGGGGGTTCCTCCTACAATGAGCAGTTCTTC
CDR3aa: CASSHPGGSSYNEQFF

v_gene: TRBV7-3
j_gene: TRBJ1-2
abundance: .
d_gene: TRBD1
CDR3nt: TGTGCCAGCAGCTCCTGGACAGGGACCTATGGCTACACCTTC
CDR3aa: CASSSWTGTYGYTF

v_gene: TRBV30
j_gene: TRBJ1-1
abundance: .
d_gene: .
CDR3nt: TGTGCCTGGGTGCCCAGGGGTCCTCGAGCTTTCTTT
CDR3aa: CAWVPRGPRAFF

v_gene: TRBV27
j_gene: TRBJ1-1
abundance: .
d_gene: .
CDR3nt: TGTGCCAGCAGTGAAGGGGGTACTGAAGCTTTCTTT
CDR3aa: CASSEGGTEAFF

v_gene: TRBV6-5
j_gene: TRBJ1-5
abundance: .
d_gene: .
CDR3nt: TGTGCCAGCAGTTACTCCGTCGCGAATCAGCCCCAGCATTTT
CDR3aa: CASSYSVANQPQHF

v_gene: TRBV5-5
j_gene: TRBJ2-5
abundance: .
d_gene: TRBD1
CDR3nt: TGTGCCAGCAGCTCACTGACAGGGGCATACGAGACCCAGTACTTC
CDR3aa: CASSSLTGAYETQYF

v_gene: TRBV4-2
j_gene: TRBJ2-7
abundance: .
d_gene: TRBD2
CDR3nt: TGTGCCAGCAGCCAAGAGACAGCGGGAGCCTACGAGCAGTACTTC
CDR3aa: CASSQETAGAYEQYF

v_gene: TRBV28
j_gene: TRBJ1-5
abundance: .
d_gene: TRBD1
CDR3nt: TGTGCCAGCAGTTCCGGGACAGTCTTCTTCGGGAGCAATCAGCCCCAGCATTTT
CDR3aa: CASSSGTVFFGSNQPQHF

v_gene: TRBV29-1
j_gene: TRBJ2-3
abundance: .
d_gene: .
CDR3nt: TGCAGCGTAAAGCGGATACTCACAGATACGCAGTATTTT
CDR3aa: CSVKRILTDTQYF

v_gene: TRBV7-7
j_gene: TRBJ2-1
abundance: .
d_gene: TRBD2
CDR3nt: TGTGCCAGCAGCTTAGAAAGGACTAGCATCAATGAGCAGTTCTTC
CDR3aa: CASSLERTSINEQFF

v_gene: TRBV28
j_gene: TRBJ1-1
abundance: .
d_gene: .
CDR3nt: TGTGCCAGCAGTTTAGTGGTTGAGCGCACTGAAGCTTTCTTT
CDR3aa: CASSLVVERTEAFF

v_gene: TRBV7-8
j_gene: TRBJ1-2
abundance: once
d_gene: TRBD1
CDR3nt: TGTGCCAGCAGCGGAGGGCTCCCGGGACAGGATGGCTACACCTTC
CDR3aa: CASSGGLPGQDGYTF

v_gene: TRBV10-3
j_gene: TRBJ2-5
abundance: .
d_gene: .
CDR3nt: TGTGCCATCAGTGAGTCGACAGAAGAGACCCAGTACTTC
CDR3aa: CAISESTEETQYF

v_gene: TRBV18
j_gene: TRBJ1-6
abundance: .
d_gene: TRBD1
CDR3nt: TGTGCCAGCTCACCTCTTGGACAGGAGGGGAATTCACCCCTCCACTTT
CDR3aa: CASSPLGQEGNSPLHF

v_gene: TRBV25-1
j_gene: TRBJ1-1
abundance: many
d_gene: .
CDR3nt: TGTGCCAGCGGTCTGGGAGGGGAGACTGAAGCTTTCTTT
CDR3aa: CASGLGGETEAFF

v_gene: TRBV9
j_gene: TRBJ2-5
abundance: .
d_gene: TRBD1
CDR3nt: TGTGCCAGCAGCGTAGGGGGGGCCGGGACAGGGCAAGAGACCCAGTACTTC
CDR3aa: CASSVGGAGTGQETQYF

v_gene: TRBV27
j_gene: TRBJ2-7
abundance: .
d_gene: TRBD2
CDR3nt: TGTGCCAGCAGTCCTTTATGGACTAGCGGGAACTACGAGCAGTACTTC
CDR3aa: CASSPLWTSGNYEQYF

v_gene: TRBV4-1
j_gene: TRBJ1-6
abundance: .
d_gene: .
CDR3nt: TGCGCCAGCAGCCCGAGGGCGACGTTTAGCTCCTATAATTCACCCCTCCACTTT
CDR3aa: CASSPRATFSSYNSPLHF